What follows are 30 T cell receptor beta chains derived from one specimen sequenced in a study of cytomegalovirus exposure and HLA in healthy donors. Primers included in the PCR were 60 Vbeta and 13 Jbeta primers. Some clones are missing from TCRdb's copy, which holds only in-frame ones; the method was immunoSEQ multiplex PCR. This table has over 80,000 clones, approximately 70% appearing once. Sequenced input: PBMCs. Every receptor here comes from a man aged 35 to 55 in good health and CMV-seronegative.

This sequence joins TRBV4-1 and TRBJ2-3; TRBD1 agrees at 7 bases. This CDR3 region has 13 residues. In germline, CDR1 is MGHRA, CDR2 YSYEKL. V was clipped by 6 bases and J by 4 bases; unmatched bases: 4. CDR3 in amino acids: CASRITGADTQYF. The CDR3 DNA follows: TGCGCCAGCAGGATTACAGGGGCAGATACGCAGTATTTT.

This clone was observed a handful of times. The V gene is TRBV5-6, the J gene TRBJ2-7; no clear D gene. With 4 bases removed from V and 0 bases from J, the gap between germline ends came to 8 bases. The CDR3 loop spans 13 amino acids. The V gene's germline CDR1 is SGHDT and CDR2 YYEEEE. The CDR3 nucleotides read TGTGCCAGCAGCGTTCCTAGCTCCTACGAGCAGTACTTC. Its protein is CASSVPSSYEQYF.

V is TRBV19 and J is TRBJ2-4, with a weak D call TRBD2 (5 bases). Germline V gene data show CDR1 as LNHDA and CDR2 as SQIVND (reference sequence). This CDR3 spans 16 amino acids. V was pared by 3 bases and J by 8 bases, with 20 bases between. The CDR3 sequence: CASSIEVGLIGDIQYF. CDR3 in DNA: TGTGCCAGTAGTATTGAGGTGGGCCTTATCGGGGACATTCAGTACTTC.

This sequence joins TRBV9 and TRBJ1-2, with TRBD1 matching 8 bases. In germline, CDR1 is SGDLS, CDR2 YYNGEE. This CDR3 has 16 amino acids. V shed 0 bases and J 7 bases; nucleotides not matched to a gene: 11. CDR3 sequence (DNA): TGTGCCAGCAGCGTAGCTTCGGGCAGGGGGCAAATTGGCTACACCTTC. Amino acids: CASSVASGRGQIGYTF.

This CDR3 reads CASSYSTQVSYEQYF. In DNA, the CDR3 is TGTGCCAGCAGTTACTCGACGCAGGTCTCCTACGAGCAGTACTTC. The V call is TRBV6-6, the J call TRBJ2-7; D not resolved. Trimming removed 0 bases at V and 0 bases at J, with 9 bases between. CDR1 MNHNY and CDR2 SVGAGI come from the germline V gene (reference sequence). This CDR3 has 15 amino acids.

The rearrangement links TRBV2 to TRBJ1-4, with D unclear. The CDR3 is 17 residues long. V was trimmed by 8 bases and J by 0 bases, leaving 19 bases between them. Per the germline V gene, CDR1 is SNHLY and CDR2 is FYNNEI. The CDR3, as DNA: TGTGCCAGCGCGGCGGCAGACCTACTTGCAACTAATGAAAAACTGTTTTTT. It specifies CASAAADLLATNEKLFF.

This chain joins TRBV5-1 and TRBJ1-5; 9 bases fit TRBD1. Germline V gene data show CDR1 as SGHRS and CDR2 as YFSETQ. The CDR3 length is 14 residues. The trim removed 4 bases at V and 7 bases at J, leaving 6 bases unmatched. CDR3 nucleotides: TGCGCCAGCAGCCCGGACAGGGGAGGGCAGCCCCAGCATTTT. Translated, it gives CASSPDRGGQPQHF.

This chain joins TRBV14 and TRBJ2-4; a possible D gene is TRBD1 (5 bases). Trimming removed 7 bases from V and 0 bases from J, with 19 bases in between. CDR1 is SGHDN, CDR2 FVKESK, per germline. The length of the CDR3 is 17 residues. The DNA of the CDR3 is TGTGCCAGCACCTTTTTGGGGCTGAAGCTAGCCAAAAACATTCAGTACTTC. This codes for CASTFLGLKLAKNIQYF. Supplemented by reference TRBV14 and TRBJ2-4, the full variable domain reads EAGVTQFPSHSVIEKGQTVTLRCDPISGHDNLYWYRRVMGKEIKFLLHFVKESKQDESGMPNNRFLAERTGGTYSTLKVQPAELEDSGVYFCASTFLGLKLAKNIQYFGAGTRLSVL.

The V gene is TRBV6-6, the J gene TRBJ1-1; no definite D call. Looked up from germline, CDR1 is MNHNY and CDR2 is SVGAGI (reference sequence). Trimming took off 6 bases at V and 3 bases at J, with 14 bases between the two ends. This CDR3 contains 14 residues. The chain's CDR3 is CASSLAIIDTEAFF. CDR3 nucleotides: TGTGCCAGCAGCTTGGCAATCATCGACACTGAAGCTTTCTTT.

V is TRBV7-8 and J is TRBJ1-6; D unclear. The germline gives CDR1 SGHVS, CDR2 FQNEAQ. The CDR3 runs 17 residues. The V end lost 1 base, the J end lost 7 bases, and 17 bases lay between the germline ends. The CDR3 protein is CASSLGRKGLKNSPLHF. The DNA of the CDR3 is TGTGCCAGCAGCTTAGGGAGGAAAGGGCTCAAGAATTCACCCCTCCACTTT.

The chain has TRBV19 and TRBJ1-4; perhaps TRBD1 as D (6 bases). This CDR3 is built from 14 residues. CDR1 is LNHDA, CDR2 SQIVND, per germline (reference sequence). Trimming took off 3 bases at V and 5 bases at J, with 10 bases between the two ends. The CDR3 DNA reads TGTGCCAGTAGTATGGGACACCCAAATGAAAAACTGTTTTTT. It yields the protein CASSMGHPNEKLFF.

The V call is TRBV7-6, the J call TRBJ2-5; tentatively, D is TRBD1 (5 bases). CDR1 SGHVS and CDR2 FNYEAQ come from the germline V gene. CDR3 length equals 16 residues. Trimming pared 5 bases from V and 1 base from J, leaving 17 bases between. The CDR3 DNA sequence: TGTGCCAGCAGCGAGCGACAGAGCCTCCTCCAAGAGACCCAGTACTTC. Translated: CASSERQSLLQETQYF.

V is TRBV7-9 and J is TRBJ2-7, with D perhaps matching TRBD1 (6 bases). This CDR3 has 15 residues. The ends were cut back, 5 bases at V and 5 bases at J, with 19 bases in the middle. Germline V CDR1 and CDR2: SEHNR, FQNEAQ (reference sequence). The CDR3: CASSHGTQALDEQYF. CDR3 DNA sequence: TGTGCCAGCAGCCACGGGACACAGGCCTTGGACGAGCAGTACTTC.

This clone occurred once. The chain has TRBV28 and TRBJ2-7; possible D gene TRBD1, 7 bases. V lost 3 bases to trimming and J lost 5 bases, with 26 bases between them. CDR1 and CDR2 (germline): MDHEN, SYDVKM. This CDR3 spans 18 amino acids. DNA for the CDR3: TGTGCCAGCAGTTTGTCGAGTGGCGCAGGGGGACTTAGCGACGAGCAGTACTTC. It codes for CASSLSSGAGGLSDEQYF.

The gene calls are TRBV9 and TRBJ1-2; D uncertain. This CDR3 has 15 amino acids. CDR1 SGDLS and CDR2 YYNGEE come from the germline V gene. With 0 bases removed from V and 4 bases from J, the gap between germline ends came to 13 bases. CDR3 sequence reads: CASSVAAGVTYGYTF. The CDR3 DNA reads TGTGCCAGCAGCGTAGCCGCCGGGGTCACCTATGGCTACACCTTC.

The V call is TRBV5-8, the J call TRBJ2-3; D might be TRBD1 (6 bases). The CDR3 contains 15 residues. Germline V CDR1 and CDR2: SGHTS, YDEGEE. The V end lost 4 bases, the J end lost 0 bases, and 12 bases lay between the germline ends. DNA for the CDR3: TGTGCCAGCAGCCGGGACACTACTAGCACAGATACGCAGTATTTT. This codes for CASSRDTTSTDTQYF.

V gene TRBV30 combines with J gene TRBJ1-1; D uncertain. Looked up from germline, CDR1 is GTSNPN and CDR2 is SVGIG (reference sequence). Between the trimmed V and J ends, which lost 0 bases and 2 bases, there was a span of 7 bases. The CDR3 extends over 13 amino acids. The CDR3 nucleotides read TGTGCCTGGAGTGTTCAGATAAACACTGAAGCTTTCTTT. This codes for CAWSVQINTEAFF.

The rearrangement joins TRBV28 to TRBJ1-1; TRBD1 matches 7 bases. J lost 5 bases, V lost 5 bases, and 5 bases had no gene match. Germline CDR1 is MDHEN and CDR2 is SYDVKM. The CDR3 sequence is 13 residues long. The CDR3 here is CASSPGQITEAFF. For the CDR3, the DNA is TGTGCCAGCAGTCCGGGACAGATAACTGAAGCTTTCTTT.

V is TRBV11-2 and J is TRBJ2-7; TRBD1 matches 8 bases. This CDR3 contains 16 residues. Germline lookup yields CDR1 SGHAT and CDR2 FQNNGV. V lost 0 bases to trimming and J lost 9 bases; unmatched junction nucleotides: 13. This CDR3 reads CASSLDLRTGTYGQYF. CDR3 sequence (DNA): TGTGCCAGCAGCTTAGATCTAAGGACAGGGACTTATGGGCAGTACTTC.

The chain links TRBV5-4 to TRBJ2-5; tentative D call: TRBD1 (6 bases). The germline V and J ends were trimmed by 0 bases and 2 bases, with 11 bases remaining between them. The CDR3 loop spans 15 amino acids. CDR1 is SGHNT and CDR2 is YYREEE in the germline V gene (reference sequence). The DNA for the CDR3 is TGTGCCAGCAGCTTGGGCTGGACAGAACAAGAGACCCAGTACTTC. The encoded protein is CASSLGWTEQETQYF.

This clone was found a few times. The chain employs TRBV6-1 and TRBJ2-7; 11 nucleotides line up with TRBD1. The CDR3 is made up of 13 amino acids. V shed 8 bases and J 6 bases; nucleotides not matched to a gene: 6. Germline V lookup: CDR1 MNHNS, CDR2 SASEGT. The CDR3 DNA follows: TGTGCCAGCCACCGCGGACAGGGGGCCGAGCAGTACTTC. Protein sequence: CASHRGQGAEQYF.

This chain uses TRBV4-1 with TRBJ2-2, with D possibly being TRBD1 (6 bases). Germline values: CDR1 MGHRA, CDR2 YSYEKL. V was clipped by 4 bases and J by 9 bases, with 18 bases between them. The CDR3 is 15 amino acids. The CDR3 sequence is CASSLTPQGARELFF. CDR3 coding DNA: TGCGCCAGCAGCCTAACACCACAGGGAGCTAGGGAGCTGTTTTTT.

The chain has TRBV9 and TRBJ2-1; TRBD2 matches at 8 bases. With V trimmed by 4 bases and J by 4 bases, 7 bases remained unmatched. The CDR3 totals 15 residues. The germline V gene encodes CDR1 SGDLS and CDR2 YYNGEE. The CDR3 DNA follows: TGTGCCAGCAGCCTTACTAGCGGACTTTACAATGAGCAGTTCTTC. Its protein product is CASSLTSGLYNEQFF. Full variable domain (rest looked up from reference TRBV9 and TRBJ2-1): DSGVTQTPKHLITATGQRVTLRCSPRSGDLSVYWYQQSLDQGLQFLIQYYNGEERAKGNILERFSAQQFPDLHSELNLSSLELGDSALYFCASSLTSGLYNEQFFGPGTRLTVL.

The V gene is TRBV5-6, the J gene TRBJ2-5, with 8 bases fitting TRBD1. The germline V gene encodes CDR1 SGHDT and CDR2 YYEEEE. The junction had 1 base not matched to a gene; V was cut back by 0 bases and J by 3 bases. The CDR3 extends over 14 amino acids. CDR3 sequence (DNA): TGTGCCAGCAGCTTGGACAGGGGGGAAGAGACCCAGTACTTC. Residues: CASSLDRGEETQYF.

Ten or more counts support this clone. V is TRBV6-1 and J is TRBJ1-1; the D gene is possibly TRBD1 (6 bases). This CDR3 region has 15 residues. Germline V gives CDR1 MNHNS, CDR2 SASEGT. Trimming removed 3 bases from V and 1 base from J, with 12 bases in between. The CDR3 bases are TGTGCCAGCAGTGACCCGGGACACGCGAACACTGAAGCTTTCTTT. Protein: CASSDPGHANTEAFF.

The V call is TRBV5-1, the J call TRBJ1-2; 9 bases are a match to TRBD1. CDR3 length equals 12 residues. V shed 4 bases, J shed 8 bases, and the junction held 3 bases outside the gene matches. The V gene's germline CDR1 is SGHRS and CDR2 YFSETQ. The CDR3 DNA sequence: TGCGCCAGCAGCCGGGACAGGGTAGGCTACACCTTC. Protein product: CASSRDRVGYTF.

This chain's CDR3 is CASRNTGGFGETQYF. DNA of the CDR3: TGTGCCAGCAGAAATACAGGGGGCTTCGGAGAGACCCAGTACTTC. V usage is TRBV6-5 and J usage is TRBJ2-5; 9 nucleotides line up with TRBD1. The CDR3 sequence is 15 residues long. Germline CDR1 is MNHEY and CDR2 is SVGAGI. Germline trimming cut 6 bases from V and 4 bases from J; bases unmatched to any gene: 9.

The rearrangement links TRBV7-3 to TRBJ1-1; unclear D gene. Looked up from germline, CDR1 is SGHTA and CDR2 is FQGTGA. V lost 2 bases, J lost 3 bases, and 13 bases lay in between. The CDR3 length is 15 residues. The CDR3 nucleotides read TGTGCCAGCAGCTTATATGGAGGGCATTACACTGAAGCTTTCTTT. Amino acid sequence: CASSLYGGHYTEAFF.

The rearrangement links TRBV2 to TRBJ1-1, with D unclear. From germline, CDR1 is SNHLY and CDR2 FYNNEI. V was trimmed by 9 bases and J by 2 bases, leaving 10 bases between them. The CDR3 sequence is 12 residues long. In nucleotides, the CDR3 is TGTGCCAGACTAGAATTTAACACTGAAGCTTTCTTT. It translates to CARLEFNTEAFF.

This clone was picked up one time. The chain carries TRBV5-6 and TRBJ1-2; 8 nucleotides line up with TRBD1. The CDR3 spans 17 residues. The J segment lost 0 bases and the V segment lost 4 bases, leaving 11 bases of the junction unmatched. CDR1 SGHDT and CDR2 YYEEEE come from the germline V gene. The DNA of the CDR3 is TGTGCCAGCAGCGCCGTCCCGGGACAGGATACTAACTATGGCTACACCTTC. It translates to CASSAVPGQDTNYGYTF. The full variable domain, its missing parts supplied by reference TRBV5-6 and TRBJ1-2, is DAGVTQSPTHLIKTRGQQVTLRCSPKSGHDTVSWYQQALGQGPQFIFQYYEEEERQRGNFPDRFSGHQFPNYSSELNVNALLLGDSALYLCASSAVPGQDTNYGYTFGSGTRLTVV.